One sample yielded the 6 T cell receptor beta chains listed below, sequenced in a study of T cell clonality in common variable immunodeficiency. Sequencing used immunoSEQ multiplex PCR; TCRdb keeps in-frame clones, though not all of them. The sample shows 35,000 to 50,000 clones, no singletons; the ten largest hold more than 2.5%. Sequenced sample: peripheral blood mononuclear cells. The receptor set was obtained from a person between 18 and 75 years old in good health.

This clone appeared many times. The sequence runs out 3 residues before the end of the CDR3; the remainder is reconstructed from the germline J gene. The chain links TRBV20-1 to TRBJ1-5, with 10 bases that match TRBD1. Looked up from germline, CDR1 is DFQATT and CDR2 is SNEGSKA (reference sequence). CDR3 size: 13 residues. J gave up 4 bases and V 6 bases, and 3 bases lay outside the gene matches. The DNA read from the CDR3 is TGCAGTGCGCAGGGACAGGGGAATCAGCCC. It is translated as CSAQGQGNQP. The entire CDR3 reads CSAQGQGNQPQHF.

This clone was counted at least ten times. The read halts 3 residues ahead of the CDR3 end, with the missing end drawn from the germline J gene. The chain couples TRBV12-3 or TRBV12-4 to TRBJ1-4; TRBD1 agrees at 7 bases. CDR3 length: 13 residues. This chain's CDR3 is CASSQRPGTELFF. The covered CDR3 bases are TGTGCCAGCAGTCAACGACCCGGGACAGAA.

This clone has ten or more counts. The CDR3 bases that were read are TGTGCCAGCAGTGAATGGGAGGGGCGG. It yields the protein CASSEWEGR. The complete CDR3 sequence is CASSEWEGRLFF. V is TRBV6-1 and J is TRBJ2-2; 7 nucleotides agree with TRBD2. The CDR3 goes on 3 residues after the read ends, and that part is filled in from the germline J gene. This CDR3 has 12 residues. Per the germline V gene, CDR1 is MNHNS and CDR2 is SASEGT.

This clone was counted at least ten times. The CDR3 end is not reached by the read, which stops 3 residues before it; the germline J gene fills it in. V is TRBV5-1 and J is TRBJ1-2; 9 bases agree with TRBD1. The germline V gene has CDR1 SGHRS and CDR2 YFSETQ. This CDR3 is built from 14 residues. The CDR3 bases that were read are TGCGCCAGCAGCCCAGAACAGGGGGCGCGAGGC. This translates into CASSPEQGARG. The complete CDR3 reads CASSPEQGARGYTF.

This clone was found a few times. From the germline J gene comes the end of the CDR3, since the read stops 3 residues before it. The rearrangement joins TRBV11-3 to TRBJ2-1, with D possibly matching TRBD2 (6 bases). CDR1 is SGHNT and CDR2 is YENEEA in the germline V gene. The V end lost 1 base, the J end lost 8 bases, and 15 bases lay between the germline ends. This CDR3 has 15 residues. The covered CDR3 bases are TGTGCCAGCAGCTTAGGGCGGGGACCGACACATGAG. This encodes CASSLGRGPTHE. The full-length CDR3 reads as CASSLGRGPTHEQFF.

The covered CDR3 bases are TGCGCCAGCAGCTTGGTTCAGGGATCCCCCTTAAACACCGGGGAG. Its protein product is CASSLVQGSPLNTGE. The full CDR3 protein is CASSLVQGSPLNTGELFF. The chain uses TRBV5-1 and TRBJ2-2, with TRBD1 as a possible D gene (5 bases). The observed sequence ends 3 residues before the CDR3 terminus, with the missing tail filled in from the germline J gene. Trimming cost V 0 bases and J 2 bases, with 17 bases left between them. The CDR3 extends over 18 amino acids. Germline V gene data show CDR1 as SGHRS and CDR2 as YFSETQ. The complete variable domain, with remaining parts taken from reference TRBV5-1 and TRBJ2-2, reads KAGVTQTPRYLIKTRGQQVTLSCSPISGHRSVSWYQQTPGQGLQFLFEYFSETQRNKGNFPGRFSGRQFSNSRSEMNVSTLELGDSALYLCASSLVQGSPLNTGELFFGEGSRLTVL.